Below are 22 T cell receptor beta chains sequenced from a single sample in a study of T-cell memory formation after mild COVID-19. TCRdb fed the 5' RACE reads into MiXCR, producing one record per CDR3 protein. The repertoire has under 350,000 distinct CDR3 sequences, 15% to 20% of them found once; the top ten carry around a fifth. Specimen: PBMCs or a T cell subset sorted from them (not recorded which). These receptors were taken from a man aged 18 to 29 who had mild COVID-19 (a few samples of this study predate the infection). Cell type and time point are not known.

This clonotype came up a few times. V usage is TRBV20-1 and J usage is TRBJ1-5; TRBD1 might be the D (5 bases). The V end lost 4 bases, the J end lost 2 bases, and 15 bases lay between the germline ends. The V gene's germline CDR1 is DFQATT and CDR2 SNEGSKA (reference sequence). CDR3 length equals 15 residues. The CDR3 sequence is CSATDQGLGNQPQHF. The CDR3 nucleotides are TGCAGTGCTACGGATCAGGGACTGGGCAATCAGCCCCAGCATTTT.

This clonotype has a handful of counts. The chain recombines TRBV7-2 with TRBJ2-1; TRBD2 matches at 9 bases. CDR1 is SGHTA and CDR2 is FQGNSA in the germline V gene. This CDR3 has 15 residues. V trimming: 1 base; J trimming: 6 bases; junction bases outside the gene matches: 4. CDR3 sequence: CASSLEAGGLNEQFF. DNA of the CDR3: TGTGCCAGCAGCTTAGAGGCGGGGGGGCTCAATGAGCAGTTCTTC.

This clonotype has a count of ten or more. The CDR3 region has the DNA TGCGCCAGCAGCTTGGCCTCAGCGGGGGGAACAGATACGCAGTATTTT. This translates into CASSLASAGGTDTQYF. The chain is built from TRBV5-1 and TRBJ2-3, with 9 nucleotides matching TRBD2. The CDR3 extends over 16 amino acids. Germline CDR1 reads SGHRS; CDR2 reads YFSETQ. Trimming at V came to 0 bases and at J to 3 bases, leaving 5 bases not matched to a gene.

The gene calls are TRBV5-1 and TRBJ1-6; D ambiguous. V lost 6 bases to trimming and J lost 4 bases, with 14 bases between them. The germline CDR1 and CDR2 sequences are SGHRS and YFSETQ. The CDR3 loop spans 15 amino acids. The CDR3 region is CASKREPRYNSPLHF. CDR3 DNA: TGCGCCAGCAAGAGGGAGCCCCGTTATAATTCACCCCTCCACTTT.

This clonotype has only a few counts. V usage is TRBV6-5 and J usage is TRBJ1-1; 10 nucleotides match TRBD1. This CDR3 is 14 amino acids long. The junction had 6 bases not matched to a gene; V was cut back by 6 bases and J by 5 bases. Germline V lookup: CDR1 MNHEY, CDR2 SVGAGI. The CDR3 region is CASRDRGVGTEAFF. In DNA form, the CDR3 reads TGTGCCAGCAGGGACAGGGGGGTAGGGACTGAAGCTTTCTTT.

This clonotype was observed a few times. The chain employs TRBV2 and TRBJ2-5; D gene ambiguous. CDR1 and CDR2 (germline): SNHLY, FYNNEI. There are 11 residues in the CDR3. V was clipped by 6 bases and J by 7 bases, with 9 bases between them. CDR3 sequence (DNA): TGTGCCAGCAGGTCCCAGGTGACCCAGTACTTC. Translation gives CASRSQVTQYF.

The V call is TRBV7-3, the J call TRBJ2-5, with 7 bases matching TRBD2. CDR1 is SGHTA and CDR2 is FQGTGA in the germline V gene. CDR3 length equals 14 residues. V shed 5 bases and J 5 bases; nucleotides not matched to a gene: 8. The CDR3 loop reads CASSLGREAETQYF. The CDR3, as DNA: TGTGCCAGCAGCCTAGGGAGGGAGGCCGAGACCCAGTACTTC. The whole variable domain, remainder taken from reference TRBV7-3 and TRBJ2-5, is GAGVSQTPSNKVTEKGKYVELRCDPISGHTALYWYRQSLGQGPEFLIYFQGTGAADDSGLPNDRFFAVRPEGSVSTLKIQRTERGDSAVYLCASSLGREAETQYFGPGTRLLVL.

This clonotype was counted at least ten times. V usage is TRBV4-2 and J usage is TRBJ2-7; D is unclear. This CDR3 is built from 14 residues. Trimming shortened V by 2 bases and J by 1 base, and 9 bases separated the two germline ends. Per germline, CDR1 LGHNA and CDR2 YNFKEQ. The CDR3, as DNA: TGTGCCAGCAGCCAACGGGCCTTATCCTACGAGCAGTACTTC. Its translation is CASSQRALSYEQYF.

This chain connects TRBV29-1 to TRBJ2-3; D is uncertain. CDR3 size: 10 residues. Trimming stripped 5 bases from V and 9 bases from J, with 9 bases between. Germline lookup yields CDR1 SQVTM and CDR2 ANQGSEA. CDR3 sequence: CSVLEVTQYF. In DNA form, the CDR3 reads TGCAGCGTTCTCGAGGTAACGCAGTATTTT.

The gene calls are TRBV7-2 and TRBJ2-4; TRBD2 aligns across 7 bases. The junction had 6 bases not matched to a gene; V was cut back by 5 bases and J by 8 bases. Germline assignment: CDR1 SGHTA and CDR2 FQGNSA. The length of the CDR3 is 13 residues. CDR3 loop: CASSRGVWDIQYF. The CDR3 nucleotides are TGTGCCAGCAGCCGGGGGGTATGGGACATTCAGTACTTC.

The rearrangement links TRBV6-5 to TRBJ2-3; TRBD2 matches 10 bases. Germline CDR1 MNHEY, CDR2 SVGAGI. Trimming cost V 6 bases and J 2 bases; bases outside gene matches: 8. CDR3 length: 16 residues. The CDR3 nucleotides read TGTGCCAGCAGAAAACCGGGACTAGCGTTCACAGATACGCAGTATTTT. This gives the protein CASRKPGLAFTDTQYF.

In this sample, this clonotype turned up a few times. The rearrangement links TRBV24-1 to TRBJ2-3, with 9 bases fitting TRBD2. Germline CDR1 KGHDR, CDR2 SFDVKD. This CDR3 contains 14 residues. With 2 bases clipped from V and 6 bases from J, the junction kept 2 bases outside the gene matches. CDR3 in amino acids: CATSDSSGGDTQYF. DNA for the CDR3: TGTGCCACCAGTGATTCCAGCGGGGGGGATACGCAGTATTTT.

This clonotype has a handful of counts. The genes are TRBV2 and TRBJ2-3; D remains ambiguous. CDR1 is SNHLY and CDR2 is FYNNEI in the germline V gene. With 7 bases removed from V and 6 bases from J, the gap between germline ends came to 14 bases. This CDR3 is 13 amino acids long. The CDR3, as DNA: TGTGCCAGCATATGGACCCCCGGGGATACGCAGTATTTT. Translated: CASIWTPGDTQYF.

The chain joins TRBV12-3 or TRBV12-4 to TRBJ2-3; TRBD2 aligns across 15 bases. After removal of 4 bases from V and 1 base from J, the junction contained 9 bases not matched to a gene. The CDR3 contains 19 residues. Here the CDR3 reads CASSYLSGTSGGRTDTQYF. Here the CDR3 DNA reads TGTGCCAGCAGTTACCTATCCGGGACTAGCGGGGGGCGCACAGATACGCAGTATTTT.

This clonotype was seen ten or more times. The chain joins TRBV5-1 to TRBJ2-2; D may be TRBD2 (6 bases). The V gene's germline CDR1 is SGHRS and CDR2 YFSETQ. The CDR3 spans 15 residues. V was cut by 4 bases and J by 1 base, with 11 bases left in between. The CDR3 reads CASSGGTWNTGELFF. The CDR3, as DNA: TGCGCCAGCAGCGGCGGGACTTGGAACACCGGGGAGCTGTTTTTT.

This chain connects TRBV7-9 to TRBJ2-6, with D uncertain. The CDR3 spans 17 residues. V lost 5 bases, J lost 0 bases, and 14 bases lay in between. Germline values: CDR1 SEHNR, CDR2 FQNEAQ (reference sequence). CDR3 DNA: TGTGCCAGCAGCGTCCTAGTACAGAACTCTGGGGCCAACGTCCTGACTTTC. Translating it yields CASSVLVQNSGANVLTF.

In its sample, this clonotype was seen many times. CDR3 sequence reads: CASSLAAGNTGELFF. The CDR3 coding sequence is TGCGCCAGCAGCTTGGCTGCAGGAAACACCGGGGAGCTGTTTTTT. The V gene is TRBV5-1, the J gene TRBJ2-2; D gene unclear. CDR1 is SGHRS, CDR2 YFSETQ, per germline. The CDR3 has 15 residues. V was trimmed by 0 bases and J by 2 bases, leaving 8 bases between them.

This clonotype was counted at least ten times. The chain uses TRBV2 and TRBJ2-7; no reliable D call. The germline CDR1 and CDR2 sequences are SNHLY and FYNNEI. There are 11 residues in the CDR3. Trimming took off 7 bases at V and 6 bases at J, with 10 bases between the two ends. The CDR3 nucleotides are TGTGCCAGCACCCCTTGGGGCGAGCAGTACTTC. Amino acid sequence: CASTPWGEQYF.

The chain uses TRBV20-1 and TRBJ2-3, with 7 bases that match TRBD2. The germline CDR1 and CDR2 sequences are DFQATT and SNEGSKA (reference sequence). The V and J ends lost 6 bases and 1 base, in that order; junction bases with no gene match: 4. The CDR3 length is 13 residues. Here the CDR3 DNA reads TGCAGTGCCCACACTAGCGGCACAGATACGCAGTATTTT. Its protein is CSAHTSGTDTQYF.

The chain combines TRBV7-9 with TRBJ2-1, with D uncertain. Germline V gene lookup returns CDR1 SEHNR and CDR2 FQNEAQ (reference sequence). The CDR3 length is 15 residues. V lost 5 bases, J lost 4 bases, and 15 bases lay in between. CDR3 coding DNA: TGTGCCAGCAGCCCAACGCAGCAGGAATACAATGAGCAGTTCTTC. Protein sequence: CASSPTQQEYNEQFF.

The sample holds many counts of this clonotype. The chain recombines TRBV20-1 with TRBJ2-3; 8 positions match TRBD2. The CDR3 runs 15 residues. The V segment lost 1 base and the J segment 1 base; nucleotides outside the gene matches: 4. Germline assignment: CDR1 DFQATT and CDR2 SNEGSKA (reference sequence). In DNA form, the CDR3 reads TGCAGTGCTAGAGTCCTGGGACTAGGCACAGATACGCAGTATTTT. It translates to CSARVLGLGTDTQYF.

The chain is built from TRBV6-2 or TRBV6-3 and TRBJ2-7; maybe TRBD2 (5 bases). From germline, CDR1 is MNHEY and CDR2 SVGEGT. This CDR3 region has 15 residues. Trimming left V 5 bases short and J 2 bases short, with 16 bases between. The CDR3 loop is CASSEGLRTTYEQYF. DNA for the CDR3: TGTGCCAGCAGTGAAGGACTCAGGACGACCTACGAGCAGTACTTC.